This T cell receptor (beta chain) was recorded in a study of T cell responses to AZD1222 COVID-19 vaccine. Turning to the study itself: Analyses pooled second doses at about 4 or about 12 weeks.

Here immunoSEQ multiplex PCR was the method, and the copy in TCRdb shows in-frame clones only, minus some. This table has more than 110,000 clones, 85% to 95% appearing once. V lost 1 base and J lost 5, with 2 bases in between. The germline V gene has CDR1 WNHNN and CDR2 SYGVQD (reference sequence). This CDR3 contains 11 residues. Points on this clone: Antigen unknown.

Regarding the study as a whole: Repertoires were obtained solely post-peak T cell response. Females outnumbered males among donors, who were mostly white British; clonal diversity was possibly underestimated. Unmutated variant regions are reportedly targeted by nearly half of spike-specific TCRs.

The input for sequencing was peripheral blood, taken on day 0 of AZD1222 vaccination. The chain recombines TRBV10-1 with TRBJ2-5, with D hard to call. This receptor was identified in an adult in good health. CDR3 sequence (DNA): TGCGCCAGCAGTGAGTTTGAGACCCAGTACTTC. As protein: CASSEFETQYF.